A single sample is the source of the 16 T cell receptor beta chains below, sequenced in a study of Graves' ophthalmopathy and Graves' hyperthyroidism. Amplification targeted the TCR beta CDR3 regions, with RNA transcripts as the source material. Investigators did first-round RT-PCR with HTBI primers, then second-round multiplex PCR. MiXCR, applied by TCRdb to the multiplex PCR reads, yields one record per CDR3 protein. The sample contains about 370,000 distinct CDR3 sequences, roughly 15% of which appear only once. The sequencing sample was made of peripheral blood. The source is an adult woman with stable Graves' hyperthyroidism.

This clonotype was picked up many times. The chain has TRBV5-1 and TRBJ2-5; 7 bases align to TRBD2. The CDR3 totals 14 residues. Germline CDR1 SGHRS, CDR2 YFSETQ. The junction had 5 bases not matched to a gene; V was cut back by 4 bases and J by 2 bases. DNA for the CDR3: TGCGCCAGCAGCGATAGCGGGCTACAAGAGACCCAGTACTTC. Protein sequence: CASSDSGLQETQYF.

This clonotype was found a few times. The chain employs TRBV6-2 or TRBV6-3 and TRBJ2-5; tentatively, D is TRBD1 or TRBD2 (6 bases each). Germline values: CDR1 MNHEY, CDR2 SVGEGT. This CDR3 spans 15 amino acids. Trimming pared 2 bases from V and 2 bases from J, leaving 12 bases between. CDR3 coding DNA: TGTGCCAGCAGTTACATAGGGGGGATGCAAGAGACCCAGTACTTC. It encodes CASSYIGGMQETQYF.

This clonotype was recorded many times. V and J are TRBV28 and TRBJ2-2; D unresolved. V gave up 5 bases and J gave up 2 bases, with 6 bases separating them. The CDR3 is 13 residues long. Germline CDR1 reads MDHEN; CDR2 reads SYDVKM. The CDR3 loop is CASSLPNTGELFF. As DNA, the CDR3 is TGTGCCAGCAGTCTCCCAAACACCGGGGAGCTGTTTTTT.

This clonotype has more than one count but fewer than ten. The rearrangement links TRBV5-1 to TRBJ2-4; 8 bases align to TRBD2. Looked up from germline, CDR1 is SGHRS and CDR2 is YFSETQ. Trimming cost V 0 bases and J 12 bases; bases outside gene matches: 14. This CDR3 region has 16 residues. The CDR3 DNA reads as TGCGCCAGCAGCTTGGCGTTGGGACTAGGGGTCCCCCGTCAGTACTTC. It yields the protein CASSLALGLGVPRQYF.

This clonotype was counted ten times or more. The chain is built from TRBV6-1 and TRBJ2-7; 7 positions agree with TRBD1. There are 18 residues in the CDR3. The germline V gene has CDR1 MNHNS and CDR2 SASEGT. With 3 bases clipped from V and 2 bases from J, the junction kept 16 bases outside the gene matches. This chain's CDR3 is CASSERPGGWTFTYEQYF. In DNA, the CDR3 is TGTGCCAGCAGTGAGCGACCAGGGGGTTGGACCTTCACCTACGAGCAGTACTTC.

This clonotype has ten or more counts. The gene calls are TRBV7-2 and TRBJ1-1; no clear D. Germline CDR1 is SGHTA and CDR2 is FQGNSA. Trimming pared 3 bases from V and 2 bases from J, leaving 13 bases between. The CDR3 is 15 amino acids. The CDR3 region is CASSFTGSPNTEAFF. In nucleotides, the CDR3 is TGTGCCAGCAGCTTTACGGGCAGTCCAAACACTGAAGCTTTCTTT.

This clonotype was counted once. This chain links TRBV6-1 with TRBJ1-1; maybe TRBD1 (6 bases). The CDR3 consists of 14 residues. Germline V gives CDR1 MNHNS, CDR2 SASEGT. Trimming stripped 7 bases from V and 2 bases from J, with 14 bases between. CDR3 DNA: TGTGCCAGCACGCCGACAGGTCTCAACACTGAAGCTTTCTTT. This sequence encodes CASTPTGLNTEAFF.

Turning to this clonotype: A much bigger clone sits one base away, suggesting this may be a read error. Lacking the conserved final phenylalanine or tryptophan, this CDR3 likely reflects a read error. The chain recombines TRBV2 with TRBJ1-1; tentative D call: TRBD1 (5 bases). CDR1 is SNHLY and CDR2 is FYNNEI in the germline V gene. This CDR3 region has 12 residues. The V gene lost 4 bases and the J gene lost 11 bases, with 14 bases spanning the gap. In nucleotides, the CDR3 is TGTGCCAGCAGTGGGGACCTCCGGCCGGCTTTCTTG. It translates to CASSGDLRPAFL.

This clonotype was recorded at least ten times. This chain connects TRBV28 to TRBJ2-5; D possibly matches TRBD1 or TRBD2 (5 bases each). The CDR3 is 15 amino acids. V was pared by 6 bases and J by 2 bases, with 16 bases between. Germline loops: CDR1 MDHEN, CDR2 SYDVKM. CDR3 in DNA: TGTGCCAGCAGCCTAGGGACGGGACGACAAGAGACCCAGTACTTC. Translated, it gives CASSLGTGRQETQYF.

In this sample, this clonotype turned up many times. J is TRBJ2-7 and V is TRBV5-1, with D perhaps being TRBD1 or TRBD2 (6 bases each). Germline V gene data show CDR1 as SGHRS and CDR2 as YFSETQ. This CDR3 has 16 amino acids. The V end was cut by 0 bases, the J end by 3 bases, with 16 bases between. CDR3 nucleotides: TGCGCCAGCAGCTTGGTAGGGGGGAACCAAATCTACGAGCAGTACTTC. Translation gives CASSLVGGNQIYEQYF. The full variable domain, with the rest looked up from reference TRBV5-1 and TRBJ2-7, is KAGVTQTPRYLIKTRGQQVTLSCSPISGHRSVSWYQQTPGQGLQFLFEYFSETQRNKGNFPGRFSGRQFSNSRSEMNVSTLELGDSALYLCASSLVGGNQIYEQYFGPGTRLTVT.

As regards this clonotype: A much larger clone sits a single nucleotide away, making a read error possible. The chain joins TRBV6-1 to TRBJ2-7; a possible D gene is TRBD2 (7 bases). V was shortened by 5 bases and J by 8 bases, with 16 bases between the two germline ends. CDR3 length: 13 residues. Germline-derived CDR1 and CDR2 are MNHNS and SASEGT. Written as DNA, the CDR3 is TGTGCCAGCAGTCAATCAGGGGAGGGCAAGCAGTACTTC. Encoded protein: CASSQSGEGKQYF.

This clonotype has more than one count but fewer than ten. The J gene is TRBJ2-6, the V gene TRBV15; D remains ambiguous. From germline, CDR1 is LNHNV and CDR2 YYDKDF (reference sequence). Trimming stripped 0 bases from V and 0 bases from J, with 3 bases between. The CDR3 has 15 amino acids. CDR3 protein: CATSRDNSGANVLTF. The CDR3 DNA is TGTGCCACCAGCAGAGATAACTCTGGGGCCAACGTCCTGACTTTC.

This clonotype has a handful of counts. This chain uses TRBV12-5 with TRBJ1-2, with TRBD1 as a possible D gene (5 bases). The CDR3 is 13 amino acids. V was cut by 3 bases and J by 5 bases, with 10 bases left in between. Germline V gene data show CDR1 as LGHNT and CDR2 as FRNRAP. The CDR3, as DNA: TGTGCTAGTGGTTTACAGACAGATTATGGCTACACCTTC. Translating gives CASGLQTDYGYTF.

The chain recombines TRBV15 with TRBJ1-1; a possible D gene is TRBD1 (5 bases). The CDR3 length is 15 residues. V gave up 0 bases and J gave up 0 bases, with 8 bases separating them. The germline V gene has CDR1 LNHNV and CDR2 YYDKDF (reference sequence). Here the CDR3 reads CATSRDRGLNTEAFF. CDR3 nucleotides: TGTGCCACCAGCAGAGATCGGGGGTTGAACACTGAAGCTTTCTTT.

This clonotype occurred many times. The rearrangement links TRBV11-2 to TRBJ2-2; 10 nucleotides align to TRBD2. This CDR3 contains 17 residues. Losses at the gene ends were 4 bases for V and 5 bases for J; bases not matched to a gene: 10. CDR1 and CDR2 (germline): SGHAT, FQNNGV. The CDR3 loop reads CASSSHSSGSGTGELFF. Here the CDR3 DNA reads TGTGCCAGCAGCTCTCACTCTAGCGGGAGTGGGACCGGGGAGCTGTTTTTT.

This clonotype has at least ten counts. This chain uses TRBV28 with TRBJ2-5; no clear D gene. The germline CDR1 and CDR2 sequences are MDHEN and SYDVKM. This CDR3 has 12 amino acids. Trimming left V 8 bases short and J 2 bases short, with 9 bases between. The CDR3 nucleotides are TGTGCCAGCTCCCGGTGGCAAGAGACCCAGTACTTC. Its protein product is CASSRWQETQYF.